This entry describes one T cell receptor beta chain. The authors reverse transcribed all of the isolated RNA, so sequencing captured expressed TCRB transcripts. Only in-frame clones appear in the TCRdb table, and some are missing; sequencing was by immunoSEQ multiplex PCR. The sample carries some 150,000 clones, about 50% recorded once. The data are from a study of beta chain features in type 1 diabetes. Per germline, CDR1 SNHLY and CDR2 FYNNEI. V lost 9 bases, J lost 2 bases, and 4 bases stayed unmatched. The CDR3 extends over 15 amino acids. The sample was Tregs from blood. The sequence came from a man between 18 and 35 years old in good health. The V and J genes are TRBV2 and TRBJ2-6; 10 bases line up with TRBD1. The CDR3 is CARRQGAPGANVLTF. Here the CDR3 DNA reads TGTGCCAGACGACAGGGGGCCCCTGGGGCCAACGTCCTGACTTTC.